The following is a T cell receptor (beta chain) sequence with its context. The antigen is unknown. MiXCR, run by TCRdb on the reads, gives a single entry per CDR3 protein. Among 550,000 to 700,000 distinct CDR3 sequences, approximately 40% were seen once, and the ten largest hold around 46%. The sample originates from a study of T cell repertoires in cytomegalovirus infection. The CDR3 contains 15 residues. Germline V gene lookup returns CDR1 DFQATT and CDR2 SNEGSKA (reference sequence). Trimming cost V 3 bases and J 9 bases; bases outside gene matches: 11. Sequences were derived from cultured PBMCs, sampled from culture after CMV antigen stimulation. The receptor's source is a human donor in good health (CMV status not recorded). Some clones in this sample may be carry-over from other donors' samples. The chain combines TRBV20-1 with TRBJ2-1; 10 bases agree with TRBD2. The CDR3 loop reads CSASELAGPDGEQFF. The CDR3 DNA reads as TGCAGTGCTAGTGAACTAGCGGGGCCCGACGGTGAGCAGTTCTTC.